The 8 T cell receptor beta chains in this list originate from one sample, sequenced in a study of HIV-infected patients and healthy controls. TCRdb re-analysed the 5' RACE reads in MiXCR, keeping a single row per CDR3 protein. The repertoire holds tens of thousands of distinct CDR3 sequences, with around 16% as singletons. Sample: CD4+ T cells from blood. The receptors originated from a human donor in good health.

The chain employs TRBV19 and TRBJ1-3, with no clear D. Germline-derived CDR1 and CDR2 are LNHDA and SQIVND (reference sequence). This CDR3 has 13 residues. Deletions cut 7 bases from V and 3 bases from J, with 10 bases between. CDR3 sequence reads: CASTPVVGNTIYF. CDR3 bases: TGTGCCAGTACCCCGGTAGTTGGAAACACCATATATTTT.

This clonotype showed up many times. The CDR3 DNA reads TGCAGCGTTGAGGGTAGCGGGAGTCTAGATACGCAGTATTTT. It specifies CSVEGSGSLDTQYF. The rearrangement joins TRBV29-1 to TRBJ2-3; 9 positions match TRBD2. CDR1 SQVTM and CDR2 ANQGSEA come from the germline V gene. There are 14 residues in the CDR3. V lost 3 bases to trimming and J lost 5 bases; unmatched junction nucleotides: 6.

In this sample, this clonotype turned up many times. This sequence joins TRBV7-2 and TRBJ1-1; no definite D call. Trimming removed 7 bases at V and 6 bases at J, with 15 bases between. The CDR3 is 13 residues long. Per the germline V gene, CDR1 is SGHTA and CDR2 is FQGNSA. CDR3 amino acids: CASTLRVDAEAFF. The DNA for the CDR3 is TGTGCCAGCACCCTTAGGGTAGACGCTGAAGCTTTCTTT.

This clonotype came up a few times. This chain uses TRBV20-1 with TRBJ2-2; D might be TRBD2 (6 bases). CDR3 size: 17 residues. The germline CDR1 and CDR2 sequences are DFQATT and SNEGSKA (reference sequence). The germline V and J ends were trimmed by 0 bases and 4 bases, with 18 bases remaining between them. CDR3 loop: CSARENGRAGPTGELFF. The CDR3 DNA reads TGCAGTGCTAGAGAGAATGGTAGGGCGGGACCCACCGGGGAGCTGTTTTTT.

This clonotype was counted between two and nine times. This chain connects TRBV5-1 to TRBJ1-1; D is unresolved. The V gene lost 3 bases and the J gene lost 0 bases, with 12 bases spanning the gap. Germline V gives CDR1 SGHRS, CDR2 YFSETQ. The CDR3 has 15 residues. CDR3 loop: CASSYYSQMNTEAFF. CDR3 sequence (DNA): TGCGCCAGCAGCTATTACAGCCAGATGAACACTGAAGCTTTCTTT.

This clonotype was picked up a small number of times. The chain recombines TRBV12-3 or TRBV12-4 with TRBJ2-1; D may be TRBD2 (6 bases). Trimming stripped 6 bases from V and 3 bases from J, with 12 bases between. The CDR3 has 14 residues. In DNA form, the CDR3 reads TGTGCCAGCAGCCCGCGGGGTAACTACAATGAGCAGTTCTTC. It yields the protein CASSPRGNYNEQFF.

The J gene is TRBJ2-6, the V gene TRBV29-1, with D perhaps TRBD1 (6 bases). CDR3 length equals 16 residues. Between the trimmed V and J ends, which lost 5 bases and 0 bases, there was a span of 14 bases. Germline values: CDR1 SQVTM, CDR2 ANQGSEA. DNA for the CDR3: TGCAGCGTTTTCCGGGACACCGACTCTGGGGCCAACGTCCTGACTTTC. Residues: CSVFRDTDSGANVLTF.

A single count supports this clonotype. This chain uses TRBV10-3 with TRBJ2-4; D is perhaps TRBD1 (6 bases). V lost 8 bases, J lost 1 base, and 9 bases lay in between. Per germline, CDR1 ENHRY and CDR2 SYGVKD. CDR3 length equals 13 residues. In DNA form, the CDR3 reads TGTGCCATCGCAGGGGTGGCCAAAAACATTCAGTACTTC. It yields the protein CAIAGVAKNIQYF.